Listed below are T cell receptor beta chains from one sample, sequenced in a study of T cell repertoires in cytomegalovirus infection. TCRdb analysed the reads with MiXCR anew, one entry per CDR3 protein. This sample carries about 530,000 distinct CDR3 sequences, approximately 25% of them seen once, and the ten largest clones take over 10%. Material: PBMCs. These receptors were collected from a human donor in good health (CMV status not recorded). Some clones in this sample may be carry-over from other donors' samples. CDR3s include the opening cysteine and the closing phenylalanine or tryptophan.

V,CDR3
TRBV28,CASSPLASYNSPLHF
TRBV10-3,CAINESESSYNSPLHF
TRBV14,CASSPSGREAKNIQYF
TRBV4-2,CASSREIYGELFF
TRBV7-2,CASSLRVSAGTYYEQYF
TRBV14,CASSQDYGTGQFFSTDTQYF
TRBV3-1,CASSQLGGYNEQFF
TRBV6-1,CASSLSQGIDTQYF
TRBV19,CASKQGPATEAFF
TRBV6-1,CASYSGNYNEQFF
TRBV29-1,CSALGIESKNIQYF
TRBV19,CASRPGANNQPQHF
TRBV7-9,CASSLRTSGSLYNEQFF
TRBV7-2,CASSLADTIYGYTF
TRBV10-3,CAISNRDATNEKLFF
TRBV23-1,CARSHRVAKNIQYF
TRBV12-3/TRBV12-4,CASSLYSIRSYNEQFF
TRBV12-3/TRBV12-4,CASSKSGTLAQPQHF
TRBV6-2/TRBV6-3,CASSPRGEARNEQFF
TRBV4-2,CASSQVWGSSTDTQYF
TRBV5-1,CASRAGAPEQYF
TRBV7-9,CASSSRPGQGYTGELFF
TRBV7-8,CASSLAGADGYTF
TRBV19,CASSARRGRDTGELFF
TRBV12-3/TRBV12-4,CASSPWGRGGTEAFF
TRBV20-1,CSASPEARGYGYTF
TRBV19,CASSTTVQDLNYGYTF
TRBV30,CAWSVPTSALGYTF
TRBV29-1,CSGDGSTDTQYF
TRBV6-2/TRBV6-3,CASSYSIPDQANYGYTF
TRBV7-2,CASSLAGLSNEKLFF
TRBV7-2,CASSTGTAQITQYF
TRBV7-9,CASSFRTNYGYTF
TRBV19,CASRDRGPAGELFF
TRBV27,CASRELAENTGELFF
TRBV11-3,CASSVRRAGGLHGQYF
TRBV24-1,CATSVDRNYGYTF
TRBV12-3/TRBV12-4,CASRPTGAAQPQHF
TRBV28,CASRPGGRGENTEAFF
TRBV6-1,CASRIGTGGPGANVLTF
TRBV7-2,CASSFLAGGPGTYNEQFF
TRBV4-3,CASSQDYYTEAFF
TRBV6-1,CASTGDRLTYEQYF
TRBV20-1,CSVRSEAPLHF
TRBV7-2,CASSVFSNQPQHF
TRBV11-3,CASSSPFNPDPAGVDTQYF
TRBV2,CASSDVRATNEKLFF
TRBV28,CASSLSDRGEAFF
TRBV18,CASSPETASYGYTF
TRBV12-3/TRBV12-4,CASSLGGVQYF
TRBV7-6,CASSPHPRQTEETQYF
TRBV7-2,CASSSAGAPGEFF
TRBV7-2,CASSLGYMNTEAFF